Sequencing of this TCR beta chain was carried out in a study of shared clonotypes between healthy human individuals. A remark on this clone: Its antigen is not known.

Trimming removed 0 bases from V and 5 bases from J, with 11 bases in between. The CDR3 spans 14 residues. Germline loops: CDR1 SGHRS, CDR2 YFSETQ. The method was immunoSEQ multiplex PCR; TCRdb's version includes in-frame clones alone and lacks a portion of them. Among approximately 2.1 million clones listed, 90% to 95% were seen once. Study conclusions and caveats: Rarefaction analysis demonstrated incomplete sorted-subset sequencing notwithstanding large depth. The study found roughly 5% of naive CD4 clonotypes shared across four donors.

This chain joins TRBV5-1 and TRBJ2-5; either TRBD1 or TRBD2 may fit D (5 bases each). What was sequenced was naive CD4+ T cells from PBMCs. Subset described: CD45RA+ positively selected. The sequence was collected from a young man in good health. Some clones in this sample may be carry-over from other donors' samples. This CDR3 is CASSLDPGRETQYF. CDR3 sequence (DNA): TGCGCCAGCAGCTTGGATCCGGGACGGGAGACCCAGTACTTC.